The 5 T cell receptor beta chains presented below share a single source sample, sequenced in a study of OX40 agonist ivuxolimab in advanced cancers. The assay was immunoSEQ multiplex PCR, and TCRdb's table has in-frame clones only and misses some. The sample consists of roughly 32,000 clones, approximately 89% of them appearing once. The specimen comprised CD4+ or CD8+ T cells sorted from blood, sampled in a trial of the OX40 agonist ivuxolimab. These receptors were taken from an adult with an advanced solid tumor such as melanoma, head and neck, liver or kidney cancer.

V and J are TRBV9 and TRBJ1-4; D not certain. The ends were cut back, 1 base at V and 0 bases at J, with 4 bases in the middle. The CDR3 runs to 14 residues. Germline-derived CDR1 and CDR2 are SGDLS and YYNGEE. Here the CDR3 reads CASSVMPTNEKLFF. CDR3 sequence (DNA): TGTGCCAGCAGCGTAATGCCAACTAATGAAAAACTGTTTTTT.

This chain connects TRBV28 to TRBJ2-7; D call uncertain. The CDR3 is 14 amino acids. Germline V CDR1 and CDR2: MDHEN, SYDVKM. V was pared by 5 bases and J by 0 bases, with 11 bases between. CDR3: CASSRAFNSYEQYF. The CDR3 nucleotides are TGTGCCAGCAGTCGGGCTTTCAACTCCTACGAGCAGTACTTC. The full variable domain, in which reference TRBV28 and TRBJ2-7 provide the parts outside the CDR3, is DVKVTQSSRYLVKRTGEKVFLECVQDMDHENMFWYRQDPGLGLRLIYFSYDVKMKEKGDIPEGYSVSREKKERFSLILESASTNQTSMYLCASSRAFNSYEQYFGPGTRLTVT.

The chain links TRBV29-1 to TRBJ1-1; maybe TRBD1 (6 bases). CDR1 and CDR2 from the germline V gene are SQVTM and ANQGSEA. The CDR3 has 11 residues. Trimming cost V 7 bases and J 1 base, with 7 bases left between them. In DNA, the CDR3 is TGCAGCGGGGGACAGAACACTGAAGCTTTCTTT. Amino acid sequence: CSGGQNTEAFF.

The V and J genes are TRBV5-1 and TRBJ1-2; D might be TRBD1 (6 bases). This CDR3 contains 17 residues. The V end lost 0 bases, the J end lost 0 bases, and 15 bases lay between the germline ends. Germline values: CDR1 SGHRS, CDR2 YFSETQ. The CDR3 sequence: CASSLGPQGPSNYGYTF. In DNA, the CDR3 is TGCGCCAGCAGCTTGGGGCCGCAGGGGCCCTCTAACTATGGCTACACCTTC.

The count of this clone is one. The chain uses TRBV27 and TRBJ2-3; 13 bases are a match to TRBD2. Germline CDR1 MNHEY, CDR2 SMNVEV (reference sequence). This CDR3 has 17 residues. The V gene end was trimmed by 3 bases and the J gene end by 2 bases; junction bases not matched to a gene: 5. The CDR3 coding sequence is TGTGCCAGCAGTTTCGCCGGGACTAGCGGGGACACAGATACGCAGTATTTT. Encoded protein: CASSFAGTSGDTDTQYF.